This T cell receptor (beta chain) was recovered during a study of tumor-infiltrating lymphocytes in primary liver carcinoma. RNA was extracted from whole blood without cell sorting, alongside germline DNA. Making TCR beta cDNA involved approximately 530 ng total RNA and a constant-region primer. What produced the TCR beta libraries was three nested multiplex PCR rounds using slightly modified ARM-PCR. One entry per CDR3 protein, called by TCRdb with MiXCR from the multiplex PCR reads. The sample has fewer than 350,000 distinct CDR3 sequences, approximately 65% seen once; the top ten hold roughly 8.9%. For this clonotype: One junction end disagrees with the germline gene, perhaps due to a read error.

Sequencing used peripheral blood. The TCR comes from a man aged 35-49 years with primary liver carcinoma and hepatitis B virus infection.

Here the CDR3 DNA reads TGCAGCATTGAATCGGGCAGAGGACCGTACAATGAGCAGTTCTTC. This encodes CSIESGRGPYNEQFF. The chain recombines TRBV29-1 with TRBJ2-1; D not resolved. The CDR3 length is 15 residues. The germline gives CDR1 SQVTM, CDR2 ANQGSEA.